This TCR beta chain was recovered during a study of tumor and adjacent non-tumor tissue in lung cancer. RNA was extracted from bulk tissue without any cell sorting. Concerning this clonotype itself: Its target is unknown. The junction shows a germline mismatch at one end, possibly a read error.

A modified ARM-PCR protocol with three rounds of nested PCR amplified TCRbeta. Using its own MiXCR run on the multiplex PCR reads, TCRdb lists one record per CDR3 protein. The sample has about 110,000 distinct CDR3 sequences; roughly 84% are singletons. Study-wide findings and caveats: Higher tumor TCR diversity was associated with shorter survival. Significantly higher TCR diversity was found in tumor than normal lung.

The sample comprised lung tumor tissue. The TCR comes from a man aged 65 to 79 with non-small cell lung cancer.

CDR3 sequence reads: CASSQDSAGADYNEQLF. CDR3 nucleotides: TGCGCCAGCAGCCAAGACTCAGCGGGAGCTGATTACAATGAGCAGTTATTC. V and J are TRBV4-3 and TRBJ2-1; 8 bases are a match to TRBD2. The CDR3 covers 17 residues. Germline loops: CDR1 LGHNA, CDR2 YSLEER.